This TCR beta chain stems from a study of blood T cell repertoires in COVID-19. Overall study context: Samples came from the United States, Italy and Spain, spanning acute and convalescent COVID-19. T cells, B-cell-depleted T cells, or PBMCs provided the cDNA or gDNA that served as material.

As originally analysed: Estimates of nucleated cell counts were drawn from the amplification of reference gene primers. Repertoires were generated with immunoSEQ multiplex PCR, while TCRdb's copy carries only in-frame clones and drops some. That table gives V, J and clone size, and the DNA gave D and trimming. Here the sample spans 35,000 to 50,000 clones, about 77% being singletons. The germline V gene encodes CDR1 LGHDT and CDR2 YNNKEL (reference sequence). With V trimmed by 3 bases and J by 6 bases, 5 bases remained unmatched. The CDR3 sequence is 14 residues long. This chain links TRBV3-1 (or the pseudogene TRBV3-2) with TRBJ2-1; 7 nucleotides line up with TRBD2. This receptor was obtained from a man older than 75 with acute or convalescent COVID-19. Sequencing input: peripheral blood. The CDR3 nucleotides read TGTGCCAGCAGCCACAGCGGGGAAGTCAATGAGCAGTTCTTC. Amino acids: CASSHSGEVNEQFF.